Each of the 11 T cell receptor beta chains below was sequenced from the same sample in a study of blood T cell repertoires in COVID-19. The protocol was immunoSEQ multiplex PCR, while the TCRdb copy is restricted to in-frame clones and leaves out a portion. In the table there are fewer than 250,000 clones, less than 85% of which are singletons. The material sequenced was peripheral blood. The origin of the receptors is a woman aged 45 to 65 with acute or convalescent COVID-19.

At least ten counts were recorded for this clone. The rearrangement uses TRBV2 and TRBJ1-4; D is possibly TRBD1 (5 bases). This CDR3 has 16 amino acids. V was cut by 1 base and J by 8 bases, with 17 bases left in between. Germline CDR1 SNHLY, CDR2 FYNNEI. The CDR3 DNA is TGTGCCAGCAGTGAAGGAGGGGTCAGGGAGGGGGAAAAACTGTTTTTT. Its protein product is CASSEGGVREGEKLFF.

The CDR3, as DNA: TGTGCCACCAGTGATGTGGACAGGGCCACTGAAGCTTTCTTT. Its protein is CATSDVDRATEAFF. The chain uses TRBV24-1 and TRBJ1-1; TRBD1 matches 8 bases. This CDR3 comprises 14 residues. Losses at the gene ends were 3 bases for V and 4 bases for J; bases not matched to a gene: 3. In germline, CDR1 is KGHDR, CDR2 SFDVKD.

The rearrangement joins TRBV24-1 to TRBJ2-1; 12 positions agree with TRBD1. This CDR3 has 18 amino acids. V dropped 4 bases and J dropped 4; count of bases not matched to a gene: 10. Germline lookup yields CDR1 KGHDR and CDR2 SFDVKD. CDR3 nucleotides: TGTGCCACCAGTGAAGGGACAGGGGGCCTTTACACTTACAATGAGCAGTTCTTC. Residues: CATSEGTGGLYTYNEQFF.

J is TRBJ2-7 and V is TRBV5-6; no clear D gene. Germline V CDR1 and CDR2: SGHDT, YYEEEE. The CDR3 runs 13 residues. Trimming cost V 0 bases and J 4 bases, with 8 bases left between them. The CDR3 region has the DNA TGTGCCAGCAGCTTGGCTGAGGAATACGAGCAGTACTTC. Encoded protein: CASSLAEEYEQYF.

The rearrangement links TRBV2 to TRBJ2-1; 8 bases map to TRBD1. CDR1 is SNHLY and CDR2 is FYNNEI in the germline V gene. This CDR3 comprises 15 residues. J lost 6 bases, V lost 7 bases, and 11 bases had no gene match. The CDR3 sequence is CASKREQGVGNEQFF. The CDR3 DNA sequence: TGTGCCAGCAAACGGGAACAGGGGGTCGGCAATGAGCAGTTCTTC.

The table lists this clone with a count of one. The gene calls are TRBV28 and TRBJ2-3; 12 bases map to TRBD2. J gave up 5 bases and V 3 bases, and 3 bases lay outside the gene matches. Germline assignment: CDR1 MDHEN and CDR2 SYDVKM. The CDR3 sequence is 15 residues long. CDR3 protein: CASSFSSGGGDTQYF. The CDR3 bases are TGTGCCAGCAGTTTTTCTAGCGGGGGGGGAGATACGCAGTATTTT.

The chain combines TRBV12-3 or TRBV12-4 with TRBJ1-2, with 8 bases identical to TRBD1. The CDR3 has 13 residues. Trimming cost V 3 bases and J 6 bases; bases outside gene matches: 3. The CDR3 DNA sequence: TGTGCCAGCAGTTTTTGGACAGGGAATGGCTACACCTTC. Protein: CASSFWTGNGYTF.

The CDR3 nucleotides read TGTGCCAGCAGCTTAGGGGGGACAGGGGGTCACGAGCAGTACTTC. As protein: CASSLGGTGGHEQYF. The V gene is TRBV7-2, the J gene TRBJ2-7, with 11 bases that match TRBD1. The germline gives CDR1 SGHTA, CDR2 FQGNSA. This CDR3 contains 15 residues. V lost 1 base and J lost 5; bases outside the gene matches: 4.

This clone was observed once. The chain uses TRBV5-1 and TRBJ2-3, with 8 bases matching TRBD2. V was pared by 0 bases and J by 0 bases, with 0 bases of the junction left unmatched. This CDR3 region has 15 residues. The germline V gene encodes CDR1 SGHRS and CDR2 YFSETQ. In nucleotides, the CDR3 is TGCGCCAGCAGCTTGGAGCGGGGGAGCACAGATACGCAGTATTTT. Translation: CASSLERGSTDTQYF.

The chain's CDR3 is CASSRTGAVFEQYF. DNA of the CDR3: TGTGCCAGTAGCCGGACAGGGGCCGTCTTCGAGCAGTACTTC. The chain employs TRBV19 and TRBJ2-7, with 9 bases lining up with TRBD1. The V gene's germline CDR1 is LNHDA and CDR2 SQIVND (reference sequence). The CDR3 sequence is 14 residues long. Trimming removed 6 bases from V and 6 bases from J; junction bases left unmatched: 9.

The V and J genes are TRBV30 and TRBJ1-6, with 7 bases identical to TRBD1. Germline loops: CDR1 GTSNPN, CDR2 SVGIG (reference sequence). This CDR3 comprises 14 residues. V shed 4 bases, J shed 6 bases, and the junction held 6 bases outside the gene matches. The CDR3 loop is CAWKRRDSNSPLHF. The CDR3 DNA reads TGTGCCTGGAAACGGCGGGACAGTAATTCACCCCTCCACTTT.